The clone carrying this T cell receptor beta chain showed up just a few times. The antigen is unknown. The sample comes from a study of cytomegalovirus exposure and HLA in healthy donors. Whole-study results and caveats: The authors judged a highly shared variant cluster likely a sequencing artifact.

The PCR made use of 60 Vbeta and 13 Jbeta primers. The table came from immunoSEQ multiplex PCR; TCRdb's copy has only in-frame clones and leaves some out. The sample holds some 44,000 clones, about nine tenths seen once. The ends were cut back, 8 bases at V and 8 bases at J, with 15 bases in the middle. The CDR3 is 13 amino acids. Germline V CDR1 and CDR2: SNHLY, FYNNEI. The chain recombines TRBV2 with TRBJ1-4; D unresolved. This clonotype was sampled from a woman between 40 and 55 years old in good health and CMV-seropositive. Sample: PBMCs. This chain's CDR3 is CASHGGVGEKLFF. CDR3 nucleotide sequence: TGTGCCAGCCACGGCGGGGTTGGGGAAAAACTGTTTTTT.